The clone carrying this T cell receptor (beta chain) was seen a handful of times. This sample is drawn from a study of early T cells in non-severe SARS-CoV-2 infection. Germline V gives CDR1 SQVTM, CDR2 ANQGSEA. V was shortened by 4 bases and J by 0 bases, with 14 bases between the two germline ends. The CDR3 spans 15 residues. Unique molecular identifiers were added to individual cDNA molecules. TCRdb fed the 5' RACE reads into MiXCR, producing one record per CDR3 protein. This table holds 85,000 to 100,000 distinct CDR3 sequences, more than 9.5% found once. The clonotype comes from an adult who was a healthcare worker with PCR-confirmed SARS-CoV-2 infection or an uninfected control (not recorded which). The chain employs TRBV29-1 and TRBJ2-3, with a possible D match to TRBD2 (6 bases). Sequenced: whole blood. Here the CDR3 reads CSVVRGRDSTDTQYF. CDR3 DNA: TGCAGCGTTGTAAGAGGGCGGGACAGCACAGATACGCAGTATTTT.